A selection of T cell receptor beta chains follows, all from one sample in a study of response to subunit inactivated influenza vaccine. TCRdb re-called the RT-PCR reads through MiXCR, storing one row per CDR3 protein. There are roughly 190,000 distinct CDR3 sequences in the sample; about 12% occur only once, and approximately 32% lies in the top ten. This same sample was also taken into another study, of T cells expressing NK-cell markers.

This material consisted of CD8+ T cells sorted from PBMCs, taken 12 days after vaccination. Every receptor here comes from a man aged 45-65 years who received an inactivated influenza vaccine. Each CDR3 is given with its conserved first and last residue. The D gene is left open where the match is weak. Some rows have no size entry. The others give once, few or many, or a class for an expanded clone.

v_gene: TRBV12-3/TRBV12-4
abundance: .
d_gene: TRBD2
j_gene: TRBJ2-5
CDR3nt: TGTGCCAGCAGGCAGACTAGCGGGGGGGCCGGAGAGACCCAGTACTTC
CDR3aa: CASRQTSGGAGETQYF

v_gene: TRBV6-5
abundance: .
d_gene: TRBD1
j_gene: TRBJ2-1
CDR3nt: TGTGCCAGCAGTTTGGACAGGGACTACAATGAGCAGTTCTTC
CDR3aa: CASSLDRDYNEQFF

v_gene: TRBV12-3/TRBV12-4
abundance: once
d_gene: .
j_gene: TRBJ2-3
CDR3nt: TGTGCCAGCAGGTTGGGAGGGGGCATGGGAGATACGCAGTATTTT
CDR3aa: CASRLGGGMGDTQYF

v_gene: TRBV4-3
abundance: many
d_gene: .
j_gene: TRBJ2-1
CDR3nt: TGCGCCAGCAGCCAGGTAGAGGGGAACCTGCAGTTCTTC
CDR3aa: CASSQVEGNLQFF

v_gene: TRBV12-3/TRBV12-4
abundance: many
d_gene: .
j_gene: TRBJ1-4
CDR3nt: TGTGCCAGCAGTTTCGGTGAAAAACTGTTTTTT
CDR3aa: CASSFGEKLFF

v_gene: TRBV9
abundance: .
d_gene: .
j_gene: TRBJ2-5
CDR3nt: TGTGCCAGCAGCACCCCTCAACCCGTGGAGACCCAGTACTTC
CDR3aa: CASSTPQPVETQYF

v_gene: TRBV28
abundance: many
d_gene: TRBD1
j_gene: TRBJ1-5
CDR3nt: TGTGCCAGCAGGGCGGACAGGTATAATCAGCCCCAGCATTTT
CDR3aa: CASRADRYNQPQHF

v_gene: TRBV7-8
abundance: .
d_gene: .
j_gene: TRBJ2-7
CDR3nt: TGTGCCAGCAGCCATAATTTCGGGCTGAGGTCCTACGAGCAGTACTTC
CDR3aa: CASSHNFGLRSYEQYF

v_gene: TRBV7-8
abundance: few
d_gene: .
j_gene: TRBJ2-5
CDR3nt: TGTGCCAGCACTCCAGGCACGAAGACCCAGTACTTC
CDR3aa: CASTPGTKTQYF

v_gene: TRBV11-2
abundance: .
d_gene: .
j_gene: TRBJ1-4
CDR3nt: TGTGCCAGCAGCTTAATGTACGAGATGGGGGAAAAACTGTTTTTT
CDR3aa: CASSLMYEMGEKLFF

v_gene: TRBV28
abundance: .
d_gene: TRBD1
j_gene: TRBJ2-1
CDR3nt: TGTGCCAGCATTACACAGGGGGCGCCTTACAATGAGCAGTTCTTC
CDR3aa: CASITQGAPYNEQFF

v_gene: TRBV12-5
abundance: few
d_gene: .
j_gene: TRBJ2-2
CDR3nt: TGTGCTAGTGGTTTGGGGAACACCGGGGAGCTGTTTTTT
CDR3aa: CASGLGNTGELFF

v_gene: TRBV28
abundance: few
d_gene: .
j_gene: TRBJ2-1
CDR3nt: TGTGCCAGCAGTTTGCCCTGGCGGGTGAGTTACAATGAGCAGTTCTTC
CDR3aa: CASSLPWRVSYNEQFF

v_gene: TRBV4-2
abundance: few
d_gene: .
j_gene: TRBJ2-6
CDR3nt: TGTGCCAGCAGCCAACCTCTGAGACTAGGATCTGGGGCCAACGTCCTGACTTTC
CDR3aa: CASSQPLRLGSGANVLTF

v_gene: TRBV11-2
abundance: .
d_gene: .
j_gene: TRBJ1-2
CDR3nt: TGTGCCAGCAGCTTAGGGGGGCCTTTGGGTAAGTATGGCTACACCTTC
CDR3aa: CASSLGGPLGKYGYTF

v_gene: TRBV12-3/TRBV12-4
abundance: few
d_gene: TRBD2
j_gene: TRBJ2-1
CDR3nt: TGTGCCAGCAGTTCCCCGGGACTAGAACAGTTCTTC
CDR3aa: CASSSPGLEQFF

v_gene: TRBV28
abundance: .
d_gene: .
j_gene: TRBJ2-5
CDR3nt: TGTGCCAGCAGCCCCTTAGTTGCGGGGCAAGAGACCCAGTACTTC
CDR3aa: CASSPLVAGQETQYF

v_gene: TRBV7-3
abundance: .
d_gene: .
j_gene: TRBJ2-1
CDR3nt: TGTGCCAGCAGCTTAAATAGCCTAGAGTCGCAGTTCTTC
CDR3aa: CASSLNSLESQFF

v_gene: TRBV5-1
abundance: few
d_gene: .
j_gene: TRBJ1-1
CDR3nt: TGCGCCAGCAGCTTTACGGGGCCAGGGGCTGAAGCTTTCTTT
CDR3aa: CASSFTGPGAEAFF

v_gene: TRBV4-3
abundance: many
d_gene: .
j_gene: TRBJ2-7
CDR3nt: TGCGCCAGCAGCCAAGATCCCCCCGGAGGGTCCAGCTCCTACGAGCAGTACTTC
CDR3aa: CASSQDPPGGSSSYEQYF

v_gene: TRBV20-1
abundance: .
d_gene: TRBD1
j_gene: TRBJ2-1
CDR3nt: TGCAGTGCTGATATGGACAGGGGCTACGATGAGCAGTTCTTC
CDR3aa: CSADMDRGYDEQFF

v_gene: TRBV2
abundance: many
d_gene: .
j_gene: TRBJ2-3
CDR3nt: TGTGCCAGCAGTGAAGCGTGGGCGGGGAGCACAGATACGCAGTATTTT
CDR3aa: CASSEAWAGSTDTQYF

v_gene: TRBV5-1
abundance: .
d_gene: .
j_gene: TRBJ1-3
CDR3nt: TGCGCCAGCAGCTTGGTCGAGGCCTCTGGAAACACCATATATTTT
CDR3aa: CASSLVEASGNTIYF

v_gene: TRBV6-1
abundance: many
d_gene: TRBD1
j_gene: TRBJ1-4
CDR3nt: TGTGCCAGCACCTGGGACAGGGAGAATGAAAAACTGTTTTTT
CDR3aa: CASTWDRENEKLFF

v_gene: TRBV7-2
abundance: .
d_gene: .
j_gene: TRBJ2-2
CDR3nt: TGTGCCAGCAGCCCGGACCCCGTCTACGGGGAGCTGTTTTTT
CDR3aa: CASSPDPVYGELFF

v_gene: TRBV15
abundance: few
d_gene: .
j_gene: TRBJ1-6
CDR3nt: TGTGCCACCAGCAGAGACCGGGAAAATTCACCCCTCCACTTT
CDR3aa: CATSRDRENSPLHF

v_gene: TRBV7-2
abundance: .
d_gene: TRBD1
j_gene: TRBJ1-1
CDR3nt: TGTGCCAGCAGCTTTGCAGGGGGCGCAGCTTTCTTT
CDR3aa: CASSFAGGAAFF

v_gene: TRBV6-5
abundance: .
d_gene: TRBD2
j_gene: TRBJ2-3
CDR3nt: TGTGCCAGCAGTTACTCACTAGCGGGGGGCACAGATACGCAGTATTTT
CDR3aa: CASSYSLAGGTDTQYF

v_gene: TRBV6-1
abundance: .
d_gene: TRBD2
j_gene: TRBJ2-1
CDR3nt: TGTGCCAGCAGTGAAATCGGGCCGACTAGCGGGATTGCCTACAATGAGCAGTTCTTC
CDR3aa: CASSEIGPTSGIAYNEQFF

v_gene: TRBV13
abundance: .
d_gene: TRBD1
j_gene: TRBJ2-5
CDR3nt: TGTGCCAGCATCAAGTGGGGACAGGGTATCCAAGAGACCCAGTACTTC
CDR3aa: CASIKWGQGIQETQYF

v_gene: TRBV6-5
abundance: many
d_gene: TRBD2
j_gene: TRBJ2-1
CDR3nt: TGTGCCAGCAGTTACTCGCCGGGACTAGCTCACAATGAGCAGTTCTTC
CDR3aa: CASSYSPGLAHNEQFF

v_gene: TRBV7-9
abundance: many
d_gene: .
j_gene: TRBJ1-1
CDR3nt: TGTGCCAGCAGCTTCGGGGGGCGTAGTGAAGCTTTCTTT
CDR3aa: CASSFGGRSEAFF

v_gene: TRBV24-1
abundance: many
d_gene: TRBD1
j_gene: TRBJ2-5
CDR3nt: TGTGCCACCAGTGATCCCGAGACAGGGGCTACCCAAGAGACCCAGTACTTC
CDR3aa: CATSDPETGATQETQYF

v_gene: TRBV12-3/TRBV12-4
abundance: .
d_gene: TRBD2
j_gene: TRBJ2-1
CDR3nt: TGTGCCAGCACCCTAGGACTAGCGGGATACAATGAGCAGTTCTTC
CDR3aa: CASTLGLAGYNEQFF

v_gene: TRBV6-1
abundance: .
d_gene: .
j_gene: TRBJ1-2
CDR3nt: TGTGCCAGCAGCCGACAGGCTTCCCGGGCCTATGGCTACACCTTC
CDR3aa: CASSRQASRAYGYTF

v_gene: TRBV5-6
abundance: .
d_gene: .
j_gene: TRBJ2-7
CDR3nt: TGTGCCAGCAGCTTGGTAGTCAGAGCCTACGAGCAGTACTTC
CDR3aa: CASSLVVRAYEQYF

v_gene: TRBV11-1
abundance: .
d_gene: TRBD2
j_gene: TRBJ2-3
CDR3nt: TGTGCCAGCAGAACCGGGACTAGCGGAGGCCCTTCTTCCACAGATACGCAGTATTTT
CDR3aa: CASRTGTSGGPSSTDTQYF

v_gene: TRBV6-2/TRBV6-3
abundance: .
d_gene: .
j_gene: TRBJ2-7
CDR3nt: TGTGCCAGCACCAAGGACTTTCTCGAGCAGTACTTC
CDR3aa: CASTKDFLEQYF

v_gene: TRBV11-2
abundance: .
d_gene: TRBD1
j_gene: TRBJ2-7
CDR3nt: TGTGCCAGCAGCTTTTGGGGGCCAGGGACAGGGTCGGGCGAGCAGTACTTC
CDR3aa: CASSFWGPGTGSGEQYF

v_gene: TRBV7-9
abundance: once
d_gene: .
j_gene: TRBJ2-3
CDR3nt: TGTGCCAGCAGCTACCCCCCGGGAGATACGCAGTATTTT
CDR3aa: CASSYPPGDTQYF

v_gene: TRBV12-3/TRBV12-4
abundance: many
d_gene: .
j_gene: TRBJ2-3
CDR3nt: TGTGCCAGCAGTTTGGAGAACGCTAGCACAGATACGCAGTATTTT
CDR3aa: CASSLENASTDTQYF

v_gene: TRBV6-1
abundance: many
d_gene: .
j_gene: TRBJ1-5
CDR3nt: TGTGCCAGCGACCCCTGGGGGGGCGAAGCAGGCAATCAGCCCCAGCATTTT
CDR3aa: CASDPWGGEAGNQPQHF

v_gene: TRBV20-1
abundance: .
d_gene: .
j_gene: TRBJ2-5
CDR3nt: TGCAGTGCTAGAGATCCAACGACGGGGGAGACCCAGTACTTC
CDR3aa: CSARDPTTGETQYF

v_gene: TRBV27
abundance: .
d_gene: TRBD2
j_gene: TRBJ2-7
CDR3nt: TGTGCCAGCAGTCCCCTCTCGAGCGGGGGTGCTATGGAGCAGTACTTC
CDR3aa: CASSPLSSGGAMEQYF

v_gene: TRBV6-2/TRBV6-3
abundance: few
d_gene: .
j_gene: TRBJ2-1
CDR3nt: TGTGCCAGCAGTTACTCGGCTGCGGCCAGCTACAATGAGCAGTTCTTC
CDR3aa: CASSYSAAASYNEQFF

v_gene: TRBV20-1
abundance: few
d_gene: .
j_gene: TRBJ2-6
CDR3nt: TGCAGTGCCCAGTACTCTGGGGCCAACGTCCTGACTTTC
CDR3aa: CSAQYSGANVLTF

v_gene: TRBV20-1
abundance: few
d_gene: .
j_gene: TRBJ2-7
CDR3nt: TGCAGTGCTTCTACTACCGACCTCGGCTCCTACGAGCAGTACTTC
CDR3aa: CSASTTDLGSYEQYF

v_gene: TRBV6-5
abundance: .
d_gene: .
j_gene: TRBJ1-1
CDR3nt: TGTGCCAGCAGTTACAGGACAGAAATCCAGGACACTGAAGCTTTCTTT
CDR3aa: CASSYRTEIQDTEAFF

v_gene: TRBV28
abundance: few
d_gene: TRBD1
j_gene: TRBJ2-7
CDR3nt: TGTGCCACCTACCCCGGGACAGGAGCCTACGAGCAGTACTTC
CDR3aa: CATYPGTGAYEQYF

v_gene: TRBV12-3/TRBV12-4
abundance: .
d_gene: .
j_gene: TRBJ1-2
CDR3nt: TGTGCCAGCAGTTTAAACGGATATGGCTACGCCTTC
CDR3aa: CASSLNGYGYAF

v_gene: TRBV6-5
abundance: few
d_gene: TRBD1
j_gene: TRBJ1-4
CDR3nt: TGTGCCAGCAGTTACGGCACAGGGGGGGAAAAACTGTTTTTT
CDR3aa: CASSYGTGGEKLFF

v_gene: TRBV7-9
abundance: few
d_gene: TRBD1
j_gene: TRBJ2-1
CDR3nt: TGTGCCAGCAGTGACAGGGGCTTAGAGCAGTTCTTC
CDR3aa: CASSDRGLEQFF

v_gene: TRBV29-1
abundance: .
d_gene: TRBD1
j_gene: TRBJ1-2
CDR3nt: TGCAGCGGACAGGGTCAAGGGGGTGGCTACACCTTC
CDR3aa: CSGQGQGGGYTF